The clone carrying this T cell receptor beta chain has ten or more counts. The target antigen is unknown. A single record per CDR3 protein comes from TCRdb applying MiXCR to the 5' RACE reads. The sample records 20,000 to 25,000 distinct CDR3 sequences, 2% to 2.5% being singletons. This entry is derived from a study of beta chain bispecific antibodies for T cell cancers. Study findings and constraints: Anti-TRBV12 exposure, compared with anti-CD19, reduced the TRBV12-3 proportion of TRBV signal by around 99%. In these mixed samples, most targeted TRBV reads derived from the leukemia cell line.

V dropped 7 bases and J dropped 0 bases, with 10 bases sitting between them. Germline V CDR1 and CDR2: MNHEY, SVGAGI. This CDR3 contains 15 residues. T cells were expanded from blood mononuclear cells for about three days with anti-CD3 OKT3 or CD3/CD28 beads. The chain recombines TRBV6-5 with TRBJ1-6; no clear D. The sequencing used healthy donor T cells cultured with leukemia cells, collected from a culture containing a bispecific antibody targeting TCR Vbeta12. This clonotype originated in a human donor in good health. Some clones in this sample may be carry-over from other donors' samples. CDR3 region: CASTEGSSYNSPLHF. For the CDR3, the DNA is TGTGCCAGCACCGAAGGCAGCTCCTATAATTCACCCCTCCACTTT.